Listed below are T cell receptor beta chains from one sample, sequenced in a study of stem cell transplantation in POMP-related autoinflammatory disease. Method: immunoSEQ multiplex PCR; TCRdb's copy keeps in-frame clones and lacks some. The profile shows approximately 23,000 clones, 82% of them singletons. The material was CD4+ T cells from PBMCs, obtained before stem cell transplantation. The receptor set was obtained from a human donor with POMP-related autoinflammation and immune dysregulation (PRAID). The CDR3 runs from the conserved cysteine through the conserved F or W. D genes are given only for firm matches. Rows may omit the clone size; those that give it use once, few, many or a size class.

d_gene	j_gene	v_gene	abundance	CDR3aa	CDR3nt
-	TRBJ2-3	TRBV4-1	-	CASSQDPETQYF	TGCGCCAGCAGCCAAGATCCCGAGACGCAGTATTTT
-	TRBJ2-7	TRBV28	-	CASSFDGYEQYF	TGTGCCAGCAGTTTCGACGGCTACGAGCAGTACTTC
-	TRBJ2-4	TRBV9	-	CASSAFSGNIQYF	TGTGCCAGCAGCGCCTTCTCGGGAAACATTCAGTACTTC
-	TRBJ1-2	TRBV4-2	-	CASSQDILSGGYTF	TGTGCCAGCAGCCAAGATATCCTCTCGGGAGGCTACACCTTC
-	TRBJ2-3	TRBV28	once	CASSEQDTQYF	TGTGCCAGCAGTGAACAGGATACGCAGTATTTT
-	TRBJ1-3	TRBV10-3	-	CAISGTAAGNTIYF	TGTGCCATCAGTGGGACGGCGGCTGGAAACACCATATATTTT
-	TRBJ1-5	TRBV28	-	CASSPHQGWQPQHF	TGTGCCAGCAGTCCCCACCAGGGCTGGCAGCCCCAGCATTTT
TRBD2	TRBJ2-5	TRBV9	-	CASSVGGLAEETQYF	TGTGCCAGCAGCGTAGGGGGACTAGCGGAAGAGACCCAGTACTTC
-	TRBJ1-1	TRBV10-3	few	CAIMRGGGTEAFF	TGTGCCATCATGAGGGGCGGAGGGACTGAAGCTTTCTTT
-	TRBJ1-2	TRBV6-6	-	CASSPQKEYGYTF	TGTGCCAGCAGTCCCCAAAAGGAGTATGGCTACACCTTC
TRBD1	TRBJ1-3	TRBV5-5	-	CASSPTGDSGNTIYF	TGTGCCAGCAGCCCGACAGGGGATTCAGGAAACACCATATATTTT
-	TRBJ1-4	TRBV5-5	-	CASSLRPAAGEKLFF	TGTGCCAGCAGCTTGAGGCCCGCGGCGGGTGAAAAACTGTTTTTT
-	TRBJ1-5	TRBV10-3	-	CAISSTNQPQHF	TGTGCCATCAGTTCCACCAATCAGCCCCAGCATTTT
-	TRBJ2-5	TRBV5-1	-	CASSLDVDGTQYF	TGCGCCAGCAGCTTGGACGTGGATGGGACCCAGTACTTC
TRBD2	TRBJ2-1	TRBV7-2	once	CASSLIATSYDYNEQFF	TGTGCCAGCAGCTTAATCGCGACTAGCTACGACTACAATGAGCAGTTCTTC
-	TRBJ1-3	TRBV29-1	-	CSVGQHSGNTIYF	TGCAGCGTTGGACAACACTCTGGAAACACCATATATTTT
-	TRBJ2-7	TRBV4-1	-	CASSQRWDPTIYEQYF	TGCGCCAGCAGCCAAAGGTGGGACCCGACTATCTACGAGCAGTACTTC
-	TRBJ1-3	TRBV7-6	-	CASSLQVELNTIYF	TGTGCCAGCAGCTTACAGGTCGAATTGAACACCATATATTTT
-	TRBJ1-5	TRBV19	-	CASSIDLLAGYDQPQHF	TGTGCCAGTAGTATAGATCTCCTTGCAGGGTACGATCAGCCCCAGCATTTT
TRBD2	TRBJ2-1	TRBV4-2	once	CASSRSSTSASYNEQFF	TGTGCCAGCAGCCGCTCCTCCACTAGCGCCTCCTACAATGAGCAGTTCTTC
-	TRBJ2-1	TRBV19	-	CASRDGSTYNEQFF	TGTGCCAGTAGGGACGGTTCCACCTACAATGAGCAGTTCTTC
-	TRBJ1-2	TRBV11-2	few	CASSLREHYGYTF	TGTGCCAGCAGCTTGAGGGAACACTATGGCTACACCTTC
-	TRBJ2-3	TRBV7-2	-	CASSLSGDTQYF	TGTGCCAGCTCCCTAAGCGGTGATACGCAGTATTTT
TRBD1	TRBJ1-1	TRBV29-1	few	CSGDRVDTEAFF	TGCAGCGGTGACAGGGTCGACACTGAAGCTTTCTTT
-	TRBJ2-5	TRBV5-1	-	CASSLAIGLSAGAGETQYF	TGCGCCAGCAGCTTGGCAATCGGTCTATCAGCAGGGGCCGGGGAGACCCAGTACTTC
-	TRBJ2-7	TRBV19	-	CASSNAPSVSSYEQYF	TGTGCCAGTAGTAACGCCCCGTCCGTTAGCTCCTACGAGCAGTACTTC
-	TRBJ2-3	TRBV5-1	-	CASPNRTDTQYF	TGCGCCAGTCCCAATCGCACAGATACGCAGTATTTT
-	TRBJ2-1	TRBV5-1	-	CASSLERSYNEQFF	TGCGCCAGCAGCTTGGAAAGGTCCTACAATGAGCAGTTCTTC
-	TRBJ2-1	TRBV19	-	CASSTSGVEQFF	TGTGCCAGTAGTACCTCAGGGGTTGAGCAGTTCTTC
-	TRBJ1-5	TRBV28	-	CASSLGSRARSNQPQHF	TGTGCCAGCAGTTTAGGGTCCAGGGCGAGGAGCAATCAGCCCCAGCATTTT
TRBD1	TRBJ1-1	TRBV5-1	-	CASSYLWRQGEAFF	TGCGCCAGCAGTTATCTCTGGAGACAGGGCGAAGCTTTCTTT
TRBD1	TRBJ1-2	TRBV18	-	CASSLRDRAGVGGYTF	TGTGCCAGCTCACTCCGGGACAGGGCCGGCGTGGGCGGCTACACCTTC
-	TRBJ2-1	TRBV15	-	CATDEGGVNVEQFF	TGTGCCACAGACGAGGGGGGTGTCAATGTTGAGCAGTTCTTC
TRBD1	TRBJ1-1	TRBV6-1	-	CASTRQGGEAFF	TGTGCCAGCACCAGACAAGGGGGCGAAGCTTTCTTT
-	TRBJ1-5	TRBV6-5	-	CASSYFGAGQPQHF	TGTGCCAGCAGTTACTTCGGGGCAGGTCAGCCCCAGCATTTT
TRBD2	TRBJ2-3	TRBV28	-	CASTPAGLAGEGYPTDTQYF	TGTGCCAGCACACCCGCCGGACTAGCGGGAGAGGGGTATCCTACAGATACGCAGTATTTT
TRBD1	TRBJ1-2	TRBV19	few	CASTDRPRFYGYTF	TGTGCCAGTACGGACAGGCCGAGATTCTATGGCTACACCTTC
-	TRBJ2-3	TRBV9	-	CASVRGDLSTDTQYF	TGTGCCAGCGTCCGAGGGGACCTTAGCACAGATACGCAGTATTTT
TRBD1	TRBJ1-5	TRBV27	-	CASIMDREGPPFNQPQHF	TGTGCCAGCATAATGGACAGGGAAGGGCCTCCATTCAATCAGCCCCAGCATTTT
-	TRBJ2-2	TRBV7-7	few	CASSLEVGGELFF	TGTGCTAGCAGCTTAGAGGTCGGCGGGGAGCTGTTTTTT
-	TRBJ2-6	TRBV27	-	CASSWKPAGANVLTF	TGTGCCAGCAGCTGGAAACCGGCTGGGGCCAACGTCCTGACTTTC
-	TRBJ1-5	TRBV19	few	CASSIEWYQPQHF	TGTGCCAGTAGTATTGAGTGGTATCAGCCCCAGCATTTT
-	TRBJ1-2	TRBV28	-	CASSVGQSNYGYTF	TGTGCCAGCAGTGTCGGACAGTCTAACTATGGCTACACCTTC
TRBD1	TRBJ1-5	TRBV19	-	CASTGTASYQPQHF	TGTGCCAGTACCGGGACAGCTTCGTATCAGCCCCAGCATTTT
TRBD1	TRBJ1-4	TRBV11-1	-	CASSRGGGPANEKLFF	TGTGCCAGCAGCCGAGGAGGGGGCCCGGCTAATGAAAAACTGTTTTTT
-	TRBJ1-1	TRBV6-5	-	CASWEGLNTEAFF	TGTGCCAGCTGGGAGGGACTGAACACTGAAGCTTTCTTT
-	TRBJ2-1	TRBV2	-	CASNEGTYSYNEQFF	TGTGCCAGCAACGAAGGGACATATTCCTACAATGAGCAGTTCTTC
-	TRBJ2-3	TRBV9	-	CASSVGGPADTQYF	TGTGCCAGCAGCGTTGGGGGCCCGGCAGATACGCAGTATTTT
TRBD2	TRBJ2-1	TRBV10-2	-	CASSGGTTPTFYNEQFF	TGCGCCAGCAGTGGGGGGACTACCCCAACCTTCTACAATGAGCAGTTCTTC
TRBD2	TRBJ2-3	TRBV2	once	CASSNGLAGGTDTQYF	TGTGCCAGCTCCAACGGGCTAGCGGGCGGCACAGATACGCAGTATTTT
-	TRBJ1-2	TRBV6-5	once	CASSYGSGNYGYTF	TGTGCCAGCAGTTATGGCAGCGGCAACTATGGCTACACCTTC
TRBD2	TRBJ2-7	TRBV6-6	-	CASSSTSDEQYF	TGTGCCAGCAGTTCCACTAGCGACGAGCAGTACTTC
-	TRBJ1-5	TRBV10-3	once	CAISESAEGDQPQHF	TGTGCCATCAGTGAGTCGGCCGAAGGGGATCAGCCCCAGCATTTT
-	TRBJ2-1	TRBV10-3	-	CAISENGIYNEQFF	TGTGCCATCAGTGAGAACGGGATATACAATGAGCAGTTCTTC
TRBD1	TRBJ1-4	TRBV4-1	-	CASSQVHRGPMEKLFF	TGCGCCAGCAGCCAAGTTCACAGGGGGCCGATGGAAAAACTGTTTTTT
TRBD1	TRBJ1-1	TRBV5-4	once	CASSLGTGPLGNTEAFF	TGTGCCAGCAGCTTGGGGACAGGCCCACTGGGGAACACTGAAGCTTTCTTT
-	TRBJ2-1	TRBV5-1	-	CASRRGSYNEQFF	TGCGCCAGCAGAAGGGGTTCCTACAATGAGCAGTTCTTC
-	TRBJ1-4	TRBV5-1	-	CASCLGHLNEKLFF	TGCGCCAGCTGCTTGGGACATCTCAATGAAAAACTGTTTTTT
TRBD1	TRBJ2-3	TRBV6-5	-	CASSYSRQGTDTQYF	TGTGCCAGCAGTTACTCTAGACAGGGAACAGATACGCAGTATTTT
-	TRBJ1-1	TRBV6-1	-	CASTQGLTEAFF	TGTGCCAGCACCCAGGGTCTCACTGAAGCTTTCTTT